The entry that follows covers one TCR beta chain sequence. Antigen specificity is unknown. The data stem from a study of CD8+CD57+ T cells in acquired aplastic anemia. Study context: Across the sorted CD4+ and CD8+ cells, DNA amounts averaged roughly 3 ug. Study-wide findings and caveats: Patients shared some 30 CD8+ CDR3 sequences with controls. A significant difference in CD8+ Simpson's diversity between patients and controls was not found.

The TCR beta profiling, which covered VDJ combination and CDR3 sequence, was carried out using genomic DNA as the template. TCRdb redid the calling of the reads with MiXCR, one entry per CDR3 protein. The sample carries 90,000 to 130,000 distinct CDR3 sequences, approximately 48% recorded once. The CDR3 sequence is 15 residues long. CDR1 and CDR2 (germline): KGHDR, SFDVKD. V was trimmed by 3 bases and J by 1 base, leaving 8 bases between them. The sequencing sample was made of sorted CD4+, CD8+, or CD8+CD57+ T cells (not recorded which) from PBMCs. The rearrangement uses TRBV24-1 and TRBJ2-2; TRBD1 might be the D (5 bases). The sequence was obtained from a human donor in good health, serving as a control. CDR3 amino acids: CATSDQGMNTGELFF. The DNA of the CDR3 is TGTGCCACCAGTGATCAGGGAATGAACACCGGGGAGCTGTTTTTT.